This T cell receptor beta chain is drawn from a study of T cells in Graves' hyperthyroidism and ophthalmopathy (dated by TCRdb to between 2018 and 2021). Background on the whole study: Peripheral blood was collected at initial diagnosis, before any treatment. A discovery cohort of approximately 100 patients, roughly 45 with Graves' ophthalmopathy and about 60 with stable Graves' hyperthyroidism, was used to find distinguishing TCR V-J signatures. After sampling, hyperthyroidism patients received methimazole starting at 30 mg daily, and ophthalmopathy patients received high-dose intravenous methylprednisolone. The 75 to 100 discovery patients were randomly split 7:3 into training and test sets. The paper describes TCR Vbeta CDR3 sequencing of 135 peripheral blood samples, made up of about 40 ophthalmopathy patients, 70 to 75 hyperthyroidism patients and some 17 progressor patients. Prospective prediction of ophthalmopathy was tested in an independent validation cohort of approximately 18 hyperthyroidism patients and 17 patients who later progressed to ophthalmopathy. In several Graves' hyperthyroidism patients, the study also compared T-cell repertoires from thyroid tissue with T-cell repertoires from blood. The study at large found these results: Blood samples also contained most of the expanded thyroid clonotypes (frequency above 0.001), which suggests that blood repertoires may reflect thyroid immune responses. During validation, the model predicted progression to ophthalmopathy a median of approximately 7 months ahead of onset, with almost 71% sensitivity and more than 72% specificity. Ophthalmopathy was separated from stable hyperthyroidism by a 13 V-J signature model, with around 88% sensitivity and just over 81% specificity obtained in cross-validation and 80%/75% obtained in testing. No statistical method was used to fix the sample size in advance, and group allocation was not hidden from the investigators.

At the junction V is shortened by 0 bases and J by 4 bases, with 10 bases in between. The CDR3, cysteine through phenylalanine, is 15 amino acids long. Left in the record is the CDR3 DNA by itself, 45 bases read in frame from the first base. Based on the germline V gene, the CDR1 and CDR2 sequences are SGHAT and FQNNGV. A patient counted as having stable Graves' hyperthyroidism if no progression to ophthalmopathy occurred over 18 months of follow-up. Hyperthyroidism patients were newly diagnosed, with disease duration under 2 months, and aged 18 to 65 years. Exclusion was applied to patients with uncontrolled infections, other autoimmune diseases, pregnancy or lactation. Clinical symptoms, serum thyroxine and TRAb, thyroid ultrasound, and orbital computed tomography formed the basis for the diagnoses. Ficoll-Paque density gradient centrifugation was used to isolate PBMCs from about 9.4 ml of fresh peripheral blood. Trizol reagent was used to extract total RNA, and RNA quality was then checked on an Agilent 2100 Bioanalyzer.

This clonotype was recorded at least ten times. It lacks a known antigen. Base-call qualities are not available, and no considerably larger clone is one nucleotide away. The TCR beta CDR3 regions were amplified from RNA transcripts. The first round of RT-PCR for the TCR CDR3 was performed with the HTBI primer set and the Qiagen OneStep RT-PCR kit. Libraries were constructed in a second round of multiplex PCR, after which size selection and purification were performed. The libraries were sequenced on an Illumina HiSeq2000 using paired-end 100 bp reads. Per the authors' processing: SOAPnuke was used to process the raw data, removing reads that contained adapters or uncalled bases, had a mean Phred below 15, or lacked an exact match to the constant primer or identifier. COPE v1.2.5 was used to merge high-quality paired reads, and clonotypes were defined as unique nucleotide sequences. MiTCR v1.1 was used to align clonotypes to the IMGT TRBV, TRBD and TRBJ reference segments. Analysis was restricted to V-J combinations with a frequency above 0.0001, which covered roughly 99% of repertoires. The TCS score was defined as the ratio of F50 (clonal expansion) to E x V (chaos), calculated using BLOSUM62-based TCRdist between CDR3 peptides within each V-J. Welch's t-statistics and random forest reduced just over 500 V-J features to under 15, which were used in a naive Bayes classifier (R e1071). TCRdb reran the public reads through fastp at Q25 and MiXCR, keeping productive beta chains. Each CDR3 protein appears once, grouped with its most common genes and DNA. The V and J calls shown here were made by TCRdb, not taken from the authors' results. Here the sample has approximately 420,000 distinct CDR3 sequences; around 13% occur a single time. Approximately 5.3% of the sample is taken by the ten largest.

This TCR derives from a woman under 30 with Graves' hyperthyroidism. The rearrangement combines TRBV11-2 with TRBJ2-1, with a tentative D gene TRBD2 over 5 matching bases. The source material was blood. The CDR3 region: CASSLEPSLYNEQFF. The DNA reads TGTGCCAGCAGCTTAGAACCTAGCCTATACAATGAGCAGTTCTTC.